The sequence of this T cell receptor (beta chain) was determined in a study of cytomegalovirus exposure and HLA in healthy donors. The V segment lost 6 bases and the J segment 4 bases; nucleotides outside the gene matches: 7. Germline-derived CDR1 and CDR2 are MDHEN and SYDVKM. CDR3 length equals 15 residues. The PCR had 60 Vbeta and 13 Jbeta primers. Sequenced by immunoSEQ multiplex PCR; TCRdb stores in-frame clones only, minus some. The data show approximately 150,000 clones, around 60% seen once. General observations from the study: For most TCR beta V segments, an earlier analysis put the productive rate at about 87% or about 30% of the time. As was reported, the HLA-A and HLA-B alleles of most subjects were accurately predicted from TCR beta sequences.

Healthy bone marrow donors made up the donors. This clone was counted between two and nine times. The antigen is undetermined. The source material was PBMCs. This chain uses TRBV28 with TRBJ2-3; 10 bases map to TRBD2. This TCR was sampled from a woman aged 55-70 years in good health and CMV-seropositive. CDR3 DNA sequence: TGTGCCAGCAGGTTTCCCGGACTAGCGGCAGATACGCAGTATTTT. It yields the protein CASRFPGLAADTQYF.